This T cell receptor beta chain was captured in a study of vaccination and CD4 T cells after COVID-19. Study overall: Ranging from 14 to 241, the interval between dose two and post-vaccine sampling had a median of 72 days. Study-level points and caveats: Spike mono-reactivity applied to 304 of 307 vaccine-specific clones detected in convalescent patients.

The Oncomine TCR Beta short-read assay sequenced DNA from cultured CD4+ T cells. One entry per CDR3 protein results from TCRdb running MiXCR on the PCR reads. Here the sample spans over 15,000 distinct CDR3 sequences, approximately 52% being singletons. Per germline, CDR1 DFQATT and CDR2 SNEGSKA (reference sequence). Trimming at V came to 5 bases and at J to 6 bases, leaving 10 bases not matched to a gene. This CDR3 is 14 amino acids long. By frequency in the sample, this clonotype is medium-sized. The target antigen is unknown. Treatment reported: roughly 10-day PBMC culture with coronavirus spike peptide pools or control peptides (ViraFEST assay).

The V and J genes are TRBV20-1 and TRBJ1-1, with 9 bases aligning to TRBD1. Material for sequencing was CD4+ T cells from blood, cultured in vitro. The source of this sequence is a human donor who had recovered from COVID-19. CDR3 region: CSAQPGQGGPEAFF. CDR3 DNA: TGCAGTGCTCAACCGGGACAGGGAGGCCCTGAAGCTTTCTTT.